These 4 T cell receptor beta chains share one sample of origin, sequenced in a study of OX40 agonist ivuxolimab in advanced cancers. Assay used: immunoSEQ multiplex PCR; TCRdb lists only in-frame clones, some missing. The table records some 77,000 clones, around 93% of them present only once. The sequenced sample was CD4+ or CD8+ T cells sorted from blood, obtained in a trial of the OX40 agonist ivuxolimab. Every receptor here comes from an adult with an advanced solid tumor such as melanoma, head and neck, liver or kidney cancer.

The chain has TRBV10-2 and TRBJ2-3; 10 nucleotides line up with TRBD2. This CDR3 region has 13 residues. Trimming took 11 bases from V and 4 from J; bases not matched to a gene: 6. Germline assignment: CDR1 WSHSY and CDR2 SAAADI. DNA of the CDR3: TGCGCCGCCGGGAGCGGGGGGGCAGATACGCAGTATTTT. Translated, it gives CAAGSGGADTQYF.

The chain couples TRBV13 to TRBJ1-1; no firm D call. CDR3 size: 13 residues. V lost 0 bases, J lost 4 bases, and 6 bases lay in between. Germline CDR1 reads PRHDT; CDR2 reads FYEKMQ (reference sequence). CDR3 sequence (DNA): TGTGCCAGCAGCTTAGGGGCAGCCACTGAAGCTTTCTTT. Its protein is CASSLGAATEAFF.

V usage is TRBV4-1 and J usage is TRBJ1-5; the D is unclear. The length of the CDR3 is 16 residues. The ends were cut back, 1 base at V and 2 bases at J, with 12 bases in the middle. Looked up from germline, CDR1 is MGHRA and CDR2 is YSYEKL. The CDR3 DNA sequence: TGCGCCAGCAGCCAAGGTCGGGAATTAGGCAATCAGCCCCAGCATTTT. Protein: CASSQGRELGNQPQHF.

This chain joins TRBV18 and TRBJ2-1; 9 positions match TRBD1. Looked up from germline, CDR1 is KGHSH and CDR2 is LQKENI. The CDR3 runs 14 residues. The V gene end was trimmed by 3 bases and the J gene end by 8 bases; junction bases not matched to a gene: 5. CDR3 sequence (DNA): TGTGCCAGCTCACCGGGACAGGGTTTGTATGAGCAGTTCTTC. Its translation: CASSPGQGLYEQFF. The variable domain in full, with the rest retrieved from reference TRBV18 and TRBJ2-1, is NAGVMQNPRHLVRRRGQEARLRCSPMKGHSHVYWYRQLPEEGLKFMVYLQKENIIDESGMPKERFSAEFPKEGPSILRIQQVVRGDSAAYFCASSPGQGLYEQFFGPGTRLTVL.